This TCR beta chain is drawn from a study of cytomegalovirus exposure and HLA in healthy donors. Study-level points and caveats: The majority of CMV-associated TCR beta chains were reported as apparently HLA-restricted in a later analysis.

Germline V gives CDR1 SNHLY, CDR2 FYNNEI. The ends lost 6 bases at V and 2 bases at J; junction bases unmatched: 5. CDR3 length equals 15 residues. Primers included in the PCR were 60 Vbeta and 13 Jbeta primers. Generated by immunoSEQ multiplex PCR, the TCRdb table keeps only in-frame clones and is missing some. Found here are 130,000 to 150,000 clones, 82% of them singletons; the top ten hold roughly 9.7%. This clone was seen just once. Antigen: not known. The chain links TRBV2 to TRBJ2-7; 12 bases are shared with TRBD2. Sequenced sample: PBMCs. The clonotype comes from a woman aged 60 to 75 in good health and CMV-seropositive. Here the CDR3 DNA reads TGTGCCAGCAGCGCCCCTAGCGGGAGGGCCTACGAGCAGTACTTC. Protein: CASSAPSGRAYEQYF. The complete variable domain, with remaining parts taken from reference TRBV2 and TRBJ2-7, reads EPEVTQTPSHQVTQMGQEVILRCVPISNHLYFYWYRQILGQKVEFLVSFYNNEISEKSEIFDDQFSVERPDGSNFTLKIRSTKLEDSAMYFCASSAPSGRAYEQYFGPGTRLTVT.